What follows is one T cell receptor (beta chain) and its context. TCRdb itself ran the RT-PCR reads through MiXCR, one entry per CDR3 protein. The data contain approximately 150,000 distinct CDR3 sequences, 20% to 25% of them singletons. The entry originates in a study of patients and donors after allogeneic stem cell transplantation. Trimming shortened V by 6 bases and J by 9 bases, and 21 bases separated the two germline ends. CDR1 DFQATT and CDR2 SNEGSKA come from the germline V gene (reference sequence). The CDR3 is 14 amino acids. The sequencing sample was made of blood, either unsorted or a sorted T cell fraction (not recorded which). The receptor comes from a human donor who was either an allogeneic HSCT recipient or a stem cell or donor lymphocyte infusion donor (not recorded which). It is not recorded whose cells these are; they may come from a transplant donor. The chain couples TRBV20-1 to TRBJ2-1; D is possibly TRBD2 (6 bases). In nucleotides, the CDR3 is TGCAGTGCGTACGCGGGACTTCTTCAGGGTGAGCAGTTCTTC. This codes for CSAYAGLLQGEQFF.